These T cell receptor beta chains were read from a single sample in a study of monozygotic twins with inflammatory bowel disease. Using the 5' RACE reads, TCRdb records one entry per CDR3 protein without DNA. The specimen's table records approximately 330,000 distinct CDR3 sequences. Sequenced input: blood. The receptors originated from a human donor with ulcerative colitis or Crohn's disease, or a healthy co-twin of an affected twin (not recorded which). Each CDR3 is given with its conserved first and last residue.

>TRBJ1-2|TRBV25-1
CASSGGLYGYTF
>TRBJ1-6|TRBV6-1
CASSPGTAQGTPLHF
>TRBJ2-1|TRBV4-3
CASSQETTSSYNEQFF
>TRBJ1-6|TRBV20-1
CSASQTDQPLQF
>TRBJ2-1|TRBV27
CASSSGPSFSYNEQFF
>TRBJ2-7|TRBV10-1
CASRIRDRAYEQYF
>TRBJ1-2|TRBV7-9
CASSPNTGQGNYGYTF
>TRBJ2-7|TRBV11-2
CASSLGDGTYEQYF
>TRBJ2-3|TRBV28
CASSFRGGAWTDTQYF
>TRBJ1-1|TRBV29-1
CSVSQGQGNTEAFF
>TRBJ2-1|TRBV5-1
CASSSYRDEHNEQFF
>TRBJ1-5|TRBV19
CASSDRGIQPQHF
>TRBJ2-3|TRBV7-8
CASSLVAGTSGTADTQYF
>TRBJ2-7|TRBV9
CASSVAPSGRAYEQYF
>TRBJ1-2|TRBV4-2
CASSQDPVIGGYTF
>TRBJ1-2|TRBV12-3/TRBV12-4
CASSLAHYGYTF
>TRBJ2-7|TRBV12-3/TRBV12-4
CASSPSLGPAYEQYF
>TRBJ1-1|TRBV5-1
CASSYVDMNTEAFF
>TRBJ2-5|TRBV6-1
CASRMWGQGGDLTQYF
>TRBJ2-7|TRBV7-9
CASSSTVNTYEQYF
>TRBJ2-5|TRBV15
CATSRATYGETQYF
>TRBJ2-1|TRBV5-1
CASSPSGAYNEQFF
>TRBJ2-2|TRBV29-1
CSVAKDRNTGELFF
>TRBJ2-1|TRBV7-6
CASSLRASGGGNNEQFF
>TRBJ2-1|TRBV5-1
CASSSDTPNLAGKRGGSYNEQFF
>TRBJ1-1|TRBV2
CASSPDWNTEAFF
>TRBJ2-3|TRBV7-9
CASSYRGGGAGYTQYF
>TRBJ1-5|TRBV28
CASRYIPGQASNQPQHF
>TRBJ2-1|TRBV4-2
CASSRLAGGRPNSYNEQFF
>TRBJ1-2|TRBV5-5
CASSLWGTGANYGYTF
>TRBJ1-1|TRBV4-1
CASSLGRSTEAFF
>TRBJ2-1|TRBV7-9
CASTWDRASYNEQFF
>TRBJ2-7|TRBV6-1
CASSPRDRSPYEQYF
>TRBJ1-2|TRBV12-3/TRBV12-4
CASSSGTANYGYTF
>TRBJ2-1|TRBV2
CASIIGTRGFF
>TRBJ2-5|TRBV5-5
CASSLNGGRGETQYF
>TRBJ2-5|TRBV11-2
CASSLGAGTSGEETQYF
>TRBJ2-7|TRBV7-8
CASSWESGSYEQYF
>TRBJ2-1|TRBV4-1
CASSQGPIYNEQFF
>TRBJ1-1|TRBV5-1
CASSPGRLNTEAFF
>TRBJ1-3|TRBV4-3
CASSPGELTSGNTIYF
>TRBJ2-5|TRBV20-1
CSARSPGLAGGPRYF
>TRBJ2-5|TRBV4-2
CASSQVGGETQYF
>TRBJ1-3|TRBV5-1
CASSLTATLGNTIYF
>TRBJ2-7|TRBV20-1
CSASGLPGKQYF
>TRBJ2-5|TRBV5-5
CASSLIGQFQETQYF
>TRBJ2-1|TRBV20-1
CSARDRGIEQFF
>TRBJ2-5|TRBV5-6
CASSLRGYQETQYF
>TRBJ1-2|TRBV5-1
CASSRLPTDLWGYTF
>TRBJ2-3|TRBV12-3/TRBV12-4
CASWARGLSDTQYF
>TRBJ1-2|TRBV5-1
CASSPDRGHTNYGYTF
>TRBJ1-5|TRBV6-2/TRBV6-3
CASTPRGWSNQPQHF
>TRBJ1-1|TRBV20-1
CSARDSGNNAEAFF
>TRBJ1-4|TRBV10-3
CAISDGGAVREKLFF
>TRBJ2-1|TRBV7-2
CASSSPGQNEQFF